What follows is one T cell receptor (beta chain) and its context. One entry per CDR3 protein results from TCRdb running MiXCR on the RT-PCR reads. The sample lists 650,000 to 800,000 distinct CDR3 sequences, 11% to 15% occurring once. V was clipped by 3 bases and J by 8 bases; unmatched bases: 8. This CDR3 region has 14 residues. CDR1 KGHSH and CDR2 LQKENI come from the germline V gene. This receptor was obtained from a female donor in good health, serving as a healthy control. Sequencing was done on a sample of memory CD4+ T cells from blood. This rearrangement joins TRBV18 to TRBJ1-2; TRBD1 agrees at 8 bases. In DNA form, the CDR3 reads TGTGCCAGCTCACCGAGCCAGGGGGCGTCCGGCTACACCTTC. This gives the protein CASSPSQGASGYTF.